The 6 T cell receptor beta chains below were found in one sample sequenced in a study of shared clonotypes between healthy human individuals. Profiled with immunoSEQ multiplex PCR; TCRdb holds only in-frame clones, not every one. The sample lists around 500,000 clones; 76% were seen once. Sequencing was performed on PBMCs. The receptors were sampled from a woman between 40 and 55 years old in good health. Some clones in this sample may be carry-over from other donors' samples.

On this clone: This CDR3 is also generated by other DNA sequences in the sample. The rearrangement joins TRBV29-1 to TRBJ1-1, with a possible D match to TRBD1 (6 bases). The CDR3 consists of 13 residues. V dropped 4 bases and J dropped 1 base, with 10 bases sitting between them. Germline V gives CDR1 SQVTM, CDR2 ANQGSEA. The CDR3 here is CSVGVGGNTEAFF. CDR3 DNA: TGCAGCGTTGGGGTAGGGGGGAACACTGAAGCTTTCTTT.

Comments on this clone: Since a far larger clone is one base different, this is likely a read error. The V gene is TRBV30, the J gene TRBJ1-1; TRBD1 aligns across 7 bases. CDR1 and CDR2 (germline): GTSNPN, SVGIG (reference sequence). This CDR3 region has 13 residues. The CDR3 DNA sequence: TGTACCTGGACCTTCAGGGGGACGAGACGTGCTTTCTTT. Translated: CTWTFRGTRRAFF.

CDR3 nucleotides: TGTGCCAGTAGTATGACCTCCGCTAGCCCGATACCTAATGAGCAGTTCTTC. Translating it yields CASSMTSASPIPNEQFF. The chain has TRBV19 and TRBJ2-1; the D gene is possibly TRBD2 (5 bases). Trimming took 3 bases from V and 7 from J, leaving 22 bases between them. Germline-derived CDR1 and CDR2 are LNHDA and SQIVND (reference sequence). The CDR3 length is 17 residues. Looking up the rest from reference TRBV19 and TRBJ2-1 gives the full variable domain: DGGITQSPKYLFRKEGQNVTLSCEQNLNHDAMYWYRQDPGQGLRLIYYSQIVNDFQKGDIAEGYSVSREKKESFPLTVTSAQKNPTAFYLCASSMTSASPIPNEQFFGPGTRLTVL.

The rearrangement joins TRBV2 to TRBJ1-5, with 7 bases aligning to TRBD1. Germline loops: CDR1 SNHLY, CDR2 FYNNEI. This CDR3 has 13 amino acids. J was trimmed by 7 bases and V by 7 bases; bases with no gene match: 7. The CDR3 bases are TGTGCCAGCACCAGAGACAGGGCCCAGCCCCAGCATTTT. It translates to CASTRDRAQPQHF.

The chain links TRBV23-1 to TRBJ2-7, with a weak D call TRBD2 (5 bases). TRBV23-1 is marked as an open reading frame, function uncertain. The V and J ends lost 4 bases and 1 base respectively, with 29 bases between them. The CDR3 totals 20 residues. The CDR3 DNA sequence: TGCGCCAGCAGTCCATCGGATCACATAAGTAAGCGGAGTGGATCCTACGAGCAGTACTTC. As protein: CASSPSDHISKRSGSYEQYF.

This rearrangement joins TRBV21-1 to TRBJ2-3; TRBD2 is the table's D call, not checked against the DNA. TRBV21-1 is reported as a pseudogene. CDR3 length equals 17 residues. The CDR3 bases are TGTGCCAGCAGCATCGCTACGGGACTAGCGGGAGCAGATACGCAGTATTTT. The encoded protein is CASSIATGLAGADTQYF.